This T cell receptor beta chain was identified in a study of CD4 T cells in relation to SARS-CoV-2 and coronaviruses. Clones were read by immunoSEQ multiplex PCR, and TCRdb kept only the in-frame ones, dropping some. The sample records around 41,000 clones, 84% being singletons. As to this clone: No antigen is known for it.

V was clipped by 1 base and J by 4 bases; unmatched bases: 2. There are 16 residues in the CDR3. Per the germline V gene, CDR1 is SGHVS and CDR2 is FQNEAQ. The V gene is TRBV7-8, the J gene TRBJ2-2, with TRBD2 matching over 11 bases. Material for sequencing was naive CD4+ T cells from PBMCs, cultured in vitro. The subset was: naive CD4+ T cells isolated by negative enrichment. This clonotype was sampled from an adult with COVID-19. In nucleotides, the CDR3 is TGTGCCAGCAGCTTAGTACTAGCGGGGGTCACCGGGGAGCTGTTTTTT. Amino acids: CASSLVLAGVTGELFF.